This T cell receptor beta chain comes out of a study of early T cells in non-severe SARS-CoV-2 infection. The wider study: The study sequenced bulk RNA from unsorted whole blood, with chains unpaired.

The library protocol tagged individual cDNA molecules with unique molecular identifiers. TCRdb independently ran MiXCR on the 5' RACE reads; one entry per CDR3 protein. Counted here are 50,000 to 70,000 distinct CDR3 sequences, just under 9% occurring once; the ten biggest clones make up 15% to 20%. This clonotype has ten or more counts. Trimming pared 2 bases from V and 6 bases from J, leaving 25 bases between. This CDR3 is 18 amino acids long. Germline-derived CDR1 and CDR2 are MNHNS and SASEGT. V gene TRBV6-1 combines with J gene TRBJ1-2, with unresolved D. Sequenced input: whole blood. This clonotype was sampled from an adult who was a healthcare worker with PCR-confirmed SARS-CoV-2 infection or an uninfected control (not recorded which). Written as DNA, the CDR3 is TGTGCCAGCAGTGAATCTTTGACAAGGTCCCTAGTAGATAATGGCTACACCTTC. Amino acids: CASSESLTRSLVDNGYTF.